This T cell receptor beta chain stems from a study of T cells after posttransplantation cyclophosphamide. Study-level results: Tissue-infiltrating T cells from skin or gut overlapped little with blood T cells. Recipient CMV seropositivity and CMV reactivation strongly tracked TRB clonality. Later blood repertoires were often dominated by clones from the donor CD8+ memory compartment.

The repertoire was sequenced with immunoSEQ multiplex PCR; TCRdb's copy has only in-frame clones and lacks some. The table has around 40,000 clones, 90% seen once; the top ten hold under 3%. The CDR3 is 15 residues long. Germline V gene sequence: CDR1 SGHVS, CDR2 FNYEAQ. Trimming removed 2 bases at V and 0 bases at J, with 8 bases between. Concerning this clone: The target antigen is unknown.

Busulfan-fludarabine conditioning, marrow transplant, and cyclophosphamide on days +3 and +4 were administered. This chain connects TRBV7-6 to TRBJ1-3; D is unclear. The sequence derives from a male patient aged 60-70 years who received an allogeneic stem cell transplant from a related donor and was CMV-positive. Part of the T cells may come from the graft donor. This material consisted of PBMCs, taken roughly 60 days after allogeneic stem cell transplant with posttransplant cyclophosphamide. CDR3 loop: CASSLSRNSGNTIYF. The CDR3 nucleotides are TGTGCCAGCAGCTTATCGCGGAACTCTGGAAACACCATATATTTT.